Listed below are T cell receptor beta chains from one sample, sequenced in a study of blood T cells in healthy people across ages. TCRdb re-derived calls from the 5' RACE reads in MiXCR, one entry per CDR3 protein. The sample yields 980,000 or so distinct CDR3 sequences, under 50% seen once. The sample taken for sequencing was blood. These receptors were obtained from a man aged 30 to 39 in good health. CDR3s include the opening cysteine and the closing phenylalanine or tryptophan. Each record gives: V gene, J gene, D gene, clone size, CDR3 length, CDR3 protein, CDR3 DNA. The D gene is left open where the match is weak. Size is omitted from some rows. Given values are once, few, many or a class for expanded clones.

V gene: TRBV6-2/TRBV6-3
J gene: TRBJ2-7
D gene: TRBD2
clone size: -
CDR3 length: 15
CDR3 protein: CASSQSGGASNEQYF
CDR3 DNA: TGTGCCAGCAGTCAGAGCGGGGGAGCAAGTAACGAGCAGTACTTC

V gene: TRBV4-2
J gene: TRBJ1-6
D gene: -
clone size: -
CDR3 length: 16
CDR3 protein: CASSQDPARGNSPLHF
CDR3 DNA: TGTGCCAGCAGCCAAGATCCGGCCAGGGGAAATTCACCCCTCCACTTT

V gene: TRBV6-2/TRBV6-3
J gene: TRBJ2-5
D gene: -
clone size: -
CDR3 length: 14
CDR3 protein: CASSWTNVQETQYF
CDR3 DNA: TGTGCCAGCAGTTGGACAAACGTCCAAGAGACCCAGTACTTC

V gene: TRBV20-1
J gene: TRBJ2-5
D gene: -
clone size: -
CDR3 length: 14
CDR3 protein: CSARGRGGAETQYF
CDR3 DNA: TGCAGTGCTAGAGGAAGGGGTGGGGCAGAGACCCAGTACTTC

V gene: TRBV2
J gene: TRBJ1-4
D gene: -
clone size: many
CDR3 length: 14
CDR3 protein: CASSGAGAREKLFF
CDR3 DNA: TGTGCCAGCAGTGGGGCAGGGGCTAGGGAAAAACTGTTTTTT

V gene: TRBV5-1
J gene: TRBJ2-3
D gene: -
clone size: -
CDR3 length: 14
CDR3 protein: CASSIITSTDTQYF
CDR3 DNA: TGCGCCAGCTCGATTATAACTAGCACAGATACGCAGTATTTT

V gene: TRBV12-3/TRBV12-4
J gene: TRBJ2-3
D gene: -
clone size: few
CDR3 length: 11
CDR3 protein: CASGPGDTQYF
CDR3 DNA: TGTGCCAGCGGGCCGGGAGATACGCAGTATTTT

V gene: TRBV20-1
J gene: TRBJ2-1
D gene: TRBD2
clone size: once
CDR3 length: 19
CDR3 protein: CSASPYKGGAGGRLYEQFF
CDR3 DNA: TGCAGTGCTAGTCCCTACAAGGGGGGAGCGGGGGGGCGTTTATATGAGCAGTTCTTC

V gene: TRBV4-1
J gene: TRBJ2-1
D gene: TRBD1
clone size: few
CDR3 length: 14
CDR3 protein: CASSHEDRGEEQFF
CDR3 DNA: TGCGCCAGCAGCCACGAAGACAGGGGCGAGGAGCAGTTCTTC

V gene: TRBV5-1
J gene: TRBJ2-5
D gene: -
clone size: -
CDR3 length: 14
CDR3 protein: CASSSEAHQETQYF
CDR3 DNA: TGCGCCAGCAGCTCGGAGGCGCATCAAGAGACCCAGTACTTC

V gene: TRBV29-1
J gene: TRBJ2-3
D gene: -
clone size: -
CDR3 length: 12
CDR3 protein: CSVDGGADTQYF
CDR3 DNA: TGCAGCGTTGATGGGGGGGCGGATACGCAGTATTTT

V gene: TRBV3-1
J gene: TRBJ1-5
D gene: -
clone size: -
CDR3 length: 14
CDR3 protein: CASSQDLHGQPQHF
CDR3 DNA: TGTGCCAGCAGCCAAGATCTACATGGTCAGCCCCAGCATTTT

V gene: TRBV27
J gene: TRBJ1-2
D gene: -
clone size: few
CDR3 length: 14
CDR3 protein: CASSRQAVKEGYTF
CDR3 DNA: TGTGCCAGCAGTAGACAGGCTGTTAAGGAAGGCTACACCTTC

V gene: TRBV4-3
J gene: TRBJ1-2
D gene: TRBD1
clone size: -
CDR3 length: 16
CDR3 protein: CASSQGRDRGHEGYTF
CDR3 DNA: TGCGCCAGCAGCCAAGGGAGGGACAGGGGGCATGAGGGCTACACCTTC

V gene: TRBV28
J gene: TRBJ2-3
D gene: -
clone size: -
CDR3 length: 15
CDR3 protein: CASSSSGSRTDTQYF
CDR3 DNA: TGTGCCAGCAGCTCGTCCGGGTCTCGCACAGATACGCAGTATTTT

V gene: TRBV7-9
J gene: TRBJ1-1
D gene: -
clone size: many
CDR3 length: 11
CDR3 protein: CASGRGTEAFF
CDR3 DNA: TGTGCCAGCGGTCGGGGAACTGAAGCTTTCTTT

V gene: TRBV9
J gene: TRBJ2-1
D gene: TRBD2
clone size: once
CDR3 length: 19
CDR3 protein: CASSGSGGRLLSSYNEQFF
CDR3 DNA: TGTGCCAGCAGCGGTAGCGGGGGGCGACTACTCAGCTCCTACAATGAGCAGTTCTTC

V gene: TRBV20-1
J gene: TRBJ1-5
D gene: -
clone size: -
CDR3 length: 13
CDR3 protein: CSAGRGGNQPQHF
CDR3 DNA: TGCAGTGCCGGGCGGGGGGGCAATCAGCCCCAGCATTTT

V gene: TRBV6-6
J gene: TRBJ1-6
D gene: -
clone size: once
CDR3 length: 15
CDR3 protein: CASRGDSTYNSPLHF
CDR3 DNA: TGTGCCAGCAGGGGGGATTCAACCTATAATTCACCCCTCCACTTT

V gene: TRBV7-6
J gene: TRBJ1-1
D gene: -
clone size: -
CDR3 length: 12
CDR3 protein: CASSHQNTEAFF
CDR3 DNA: TGTGCCAGCAGCCATCAGAACACTGAAGCTTTCTTT

V gene: TRBV4-2
J gene: TRBJ2-7
D gene: TRBD2
clone size: -
CDR3 length: 16
CDR3 protein: CASSQEPSGGSYEQYF
CDR3 DNA: TGTGCCAGCAGCCAAGAGCCTAGCGGGGGCTCCTACGAGCAGTACTTC

V gene: TRBV24-1
J gene: TRBJ2-4
D gene: -
clone size: -
CDR3 length: 14
CDR3 protein: CATSDLEDRNIQYF
CDR3 DNA: TGTGCCACCAGTGATTTGGAGGACAGAAACATTCAGTACTTC

V gene: TRBV28
J gene: TRBJ2-1
D gene: -
clone size: -
CDR3 length: 15
CDR3 protein: CASSTTVADRNEQFF
CDR3 DNA: -

V gene: TRBV6-6
J gene: TRBJ2-7
D gene: TRBD1
clone size: -
CDR3 length: 15
CDR3 protein: CASSKRQGTSYEQYF
CDR3 DNA: TGTGCCAGCAGTAAAAGACAGGGGACCTCCTACGAGCAGTACTTC

V gene: TRBV27
J gene: TRBJ2-3
D gene: -
clone size: -
CDR3 length: 14
CDR3 protein: CASSDYPGVDTQYF
CDR3 DNA: TGTGCCAGCAGTGACTATCCAGGGGTCGATACGCAGTATTTT

V gene: TRBV29-1
J gene: TRBJ2-1
D gene: TRBD2
clone size: -
CDR3 length: 14
CDR3 protein: CSVESAGVDNEQFF
CDR3 DNA: TGCAGCGTTGAATCAGCGGGGGTGGACAATGAGCAGTTCTTC

V gene: TRBV16
J gene: TRBJ1-6
D gene: -
clone size: -
CDR3 length: 13
CDR3 protein: CASSPTGNSPLHF
CDR3 DNA: TGTGCCAGCAGTCCCACGGGAAATTCACCCCTCCACTTT

V gene: TRBV7-3
J gene: TRBJ2-1
D gene: TRBD2
clone size: -
CDR3 length: 14
CDR3 protein: CASSLIAGPAGQFF
CDR3 DNA: TGTGCCAGCAGCTTAATAGCGGGACCGGCGGGGCAGTTCTTC

V gene: TRBV4-1
J gene: TRBJ2-3
D gene: -
clone size: -
CDR3 length: 16
CDR3 protein: CASSQGVHRPGMTQYF
CDR3 DNA: TGCGCCAGCAGCCAAGGGGTTCACAGGCCCGGAATGACGCAGTATTTT

V gene: TRBV7-9
J gene: TRBJ2-7
D gene: TRBD1
clone size: -
CDR3 length: 15
CDR3 protein: CASSLLDRSSYEQYF
CDR3 DNA: TGTGCCAGCAGCTTACTGGACAGGTCCTCCTACGAGCAGTACTTC

V gene: TRBV9
J gene: TRBJ2-1
D gene: -
clone size: -
CDR3 length: 16
CDR3 protein: CASSVGGRGLDNEQFF
CDR3 DNA: TGTGCCAGCAGCGTAGGGGGAAGGGGGTTAGACAATGAGCAGTTCTTC

V gene: TRBV20-1
J gene: TRBJ1-5
D gene: TRBD1
clone size: many
CDR3 length: 12
CDR3 protein: CSAQGNRQPQHF
CDR3 DNA: TGCAGTGCACAGGGGAATAGACAGCCCCAGCATTTT

V gene: TRBV6-2/TRBV6-3
J gene: TRBJ1-2
D gene: TRBD1
clone size: -
CDR3 length: 15
CDR3 protein: CASSLQGASNYGYTF
CDR3 DNA: TGTGCCAGCAGCCTTCAGGGGGCGTCTAACTATGGCTACACCTTC

V gene: TRBV11-3
J gene: TRBJ2-1
D gene: TRBD2
clone size: -
CDR3 length: 17
CDR3 protein: CASSLALTSGGANEQFF
CDR3 DNA: TGTGCCAGCAGCTTAGCCCTCACTAGCGGGGGGGCCAATGAGCAGTTCTTC

V gene: TRBV7-9
J gene: TRBJ2-5
D gene: -
clone size: -
CDR3 length: 16
CDR3 protein: CASSERGTLSSYGQYF
CDR3 DNA: TGTGCCAGCAGCGAAAGGGGGACACTAAGCTCCTACGGGCAGTACTTC

V gene: TRBV15
J gene: TRBJ2-3
D gene: -
clone size: once
CDR3 length: 14
CDR3 protein: CATSRDPRPDTQYF
CDR3 DNA: TGTGCCACCAGCAGAGACCCACGGCCGGATACGCAGTATTTT

V gene: TRBV12-3/TRBV12-4
J gene: TRBJ1-5
D gene: -
clone size: -
CDR3 length: 16
CDR3 protein: CASSLARTASNQPQHF
CDR3 DNA: TGTGCCAGCAGTTTAGCGCGCACTGCCAGCAATCAGCCCCAGCATTTT

V gene: TRBV6-2/TRBV6-3
J gene: TRBJ1-2
D gene: -
clone size: -
CDR3 length: 13
CDR3 protein: CASSLPGIEGYTF
CDR3 DNA: TGTGCCAGCAGTCTGCCAGGGATAGAAGGCTACACCTTC

V gene: TRBV20-1
J gene: TRBJ2-3
D gene: -
clone size: -
CDR3 length: 15
CDR3 protein: CSAREMTGRPDTQYF
CDR3 DNA: TGCAGTGCTAGAGAGATGACAGGGAGGCCAGATACGCAGTATTTT